This T cell receptor (beta chain) came from a study of neoadjuvant anti-PD-1 for oral cavity cancer. Study-wide context: Patients without progression received a fourth nivolumab dose around day 43, then surgical resection on days 50-56.

Germline V gene sequence: CDR1 SSHAT, CDR2 FNYEAQ (reference sequence). The CDR3 contains 15 residues. Repertoires were generated with immunoSEQ multiplex PCR, while TCRdb's copy carries only in-frame clones and drops some. This table has fewer than 15,000 clones, more than 55% appearing once. Overall study findings and caveats: With three patients per group, TCR findings need larger cohorts.

This clone was seen a handful of times. Its antigen is as yet unknown. A junction boundary mismatches the germline segment, possibly from a read error. Patients were newly diagnosed with stage II-IVA oral cavity squamous cell carcinoma without prior systemic or radiation treatment. The J gene is TRBJ2-1, the V gene TRBV7-7; a possible D gene is TRBD2 (6 bases). The TCR sequence derives from a person aged 40 to 85 with oral cavity squamous cell carcinoma. Sequencing used tumor tissue, obtained before nivolumab (anti-PD-1) treatment. CDR3 sequence (DNA): TGTGCTAGCAGCGCCGGGAGCGGTAGGACGAATGAGCAGTTCTTC. This translates into CASSAGSGRTNEQFF.